This TCR beta chain was found in a study of blood T cell repertoires in COVID-19. The CDR3 covers 19 residues. J gave up 0 bases and V 2 bases, and 13 bases lay outside the gene matches. Germline V CDR1 and CDR2: KGHSH, LQKENI. Methods used by the authors: Reference gene primers were amplified, and this amplification served to estimate nucleated cell counts. Sequencing used immunoSEQ multiplex PCR; TCRdb keeps in-frame clones, though not all of them. V and J calls and clone size come straight from that table; D and trimming were deduced from the DNA. The table records around 270,000 clones, about 87% of them present only once. Ages ranged from about 18 to 90 years, with residence in 20 to 30 US areas. Up to 2 weeks before entering the study, exposed participants had met a COVID-19 case.

Sequencing was done on a sample of PBMCs or T cells enriched from blood (not recorded which). The chain couples TRBV18 to TRBJ1-5; 7 bases fit TRBD1. This clonotype was sampled from a woman aged 40-49 years who had been exposed to COVID-19. CDR3 in DNA: TGTGCCAGCTCACCAGGGGAGGTCGGGACAGAGTTTAGCAATCAGCCCCAGCATTTT. This encodes CASSPGEVGTEFSNQPQHF.